This T cell receptor (beta chain) was recorded in a study of blood T cell repertoires in COVID-19. Here immunoSEQ multiplex PCR was the method, and the copy in TCRdb shows in-frame clones only, minus some. The sample holds roughly 400,000 clones, approximately 86% seen once. Losses at the gene ends were 3 bases for V and 1 base for J; bases not matched to a gene: 4. Per the germline V gene, CDR1 is GTSNPN and CDR2 is SVGIG (reference sequence). This CDR3 has 14 amino acids. Source material: PBMCs or T cells enriched from blood (not recorded which). This TCR was sampled from a woman in her forties with acute COVID-19. The chain carries TRBV30 and TRBJ2-5, with 8 bases matching TRBD2. The CDR3 protein is CAWSRTSLQETQYF. CDR3 in DNA: TGTGCCTGGAGCCGGACTAGCCTCCAAGAGACCCAGTACTTC. Supplemented by reference TRBV30 and TRBJ2-5, the full variable domain reads SQTIHQWPATLVQPVGSPLSLECTVEGTSNPNLYWYRQAAGRGLQLLFYSVGIGQISSEVPQNLSASRPQDRQFILSSKKLLLSDSGFYLCAWSRTSLQETQYFGPGTRLLVL.